The clone carrying this T cell receptor beta chain was detected only a few times. Its target is not known. Method: immunoSEQ multiplex PCR; TCRdb's copy keeps in-frame clones and lacks some. Of some 170,000 clones in the sample, 80% to 90% are singletons; the top ten hold roughly 4.3%. The CDR3 length is 14 residues. Per germline, CDR1 KGHSH and CDR2 LQKENI. V lost 0 bases to trimming and J lost 3 bases, with 9 bases between them. This specimen belongs to a study of T cell responses to AZD1222 COVID-19 vaccine. Study results and caveats: The study reported that nearly half of spike-specific TCRs target unmutated variant regions. Following two doses of AZD1222, Spike-specific TCR breadth and depth rose. The donor group comprised mostly white British people and more females; the analysis possibly underestimated clonal diversity. Across spike, vaccine-associated CD4 TCRs were found, dominant at 160-218 and 743-854.

This TCR came from an adult who received the MenACWY meningococcal vaccine as a control. The source material was peripheral blood, sampled 28 days after the second dose of the MenACWY control vaccine. The chain combines TRBV18 with TRBJ2-7; weak D call: TRBD1 (5 bases). CDR3 nucleotide sequence: TGTGCCAGCTCACCACCGTTCGACAGCTACGAGCAGTACTTC. It codes for CASSPPFDSYEQYF.